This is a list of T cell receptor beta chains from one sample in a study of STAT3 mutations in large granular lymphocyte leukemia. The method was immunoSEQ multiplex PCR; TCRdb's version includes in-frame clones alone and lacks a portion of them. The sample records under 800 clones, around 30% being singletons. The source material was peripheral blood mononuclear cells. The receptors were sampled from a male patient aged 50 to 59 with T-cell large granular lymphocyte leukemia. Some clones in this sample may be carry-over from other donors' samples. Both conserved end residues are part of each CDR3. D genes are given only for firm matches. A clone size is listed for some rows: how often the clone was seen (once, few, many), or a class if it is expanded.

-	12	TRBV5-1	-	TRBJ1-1	CASFDGGLEAFF	TGCGCCAGCTTTGACGGCGGTCTTGAAGCTTTCTTT
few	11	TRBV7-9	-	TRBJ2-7	CASSVSDVQYF	TGTGCCAGCAGCGTGAGCGACGTTCAGTACTTC
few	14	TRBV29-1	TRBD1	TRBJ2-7	CSVEVGRGLGEQYF	TGCAGCGTTGAAGTCGGCAGGGGGCTGGGGGAGCAGTACTTC
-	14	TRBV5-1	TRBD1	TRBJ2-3	CASSAGQGSDTQYF	TGCGCCAGCAGCGCGGGACAGGGGTCAGATACGCAGTATTTT
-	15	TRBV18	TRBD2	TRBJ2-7	CASPGEAGQLYEQYF	TGTGCCAGCCCGGGGGAAGCGGGGCAGCTCTACGAGCAGTACTTC
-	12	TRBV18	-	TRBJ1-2	CASSPGGSGYTF	TGTGCCAGCTCACCCGGAGGGAGTGGCTACACCTTC
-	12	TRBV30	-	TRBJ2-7	CAWSVPGYEQYF	TGTGCCTGGAGTGTACCGGGCTACGAGCAGTACTTC
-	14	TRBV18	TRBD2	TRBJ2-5	CASSPEREGQTQYF	TGTGCCAGCTCACCAGAGCGGGAGGGGCAGACCCAGTACTTC
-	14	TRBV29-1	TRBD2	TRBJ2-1	CSAHTGLALHEQFF	TGCAGCGCTCATACGGGACTAGCCCTTCATGAGCAGTTCTTC
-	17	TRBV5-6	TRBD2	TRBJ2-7	CASSRTGTSGYVYEQYF	TGTGCCAGCAGCCGAACCGGGACTAGCGGGTATGTTTACGAGCAGTACTTC
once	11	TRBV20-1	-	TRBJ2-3	CSADRGDTQYF	TGCAGTGCAGATAGGGGGGATACGCAGTATTTT
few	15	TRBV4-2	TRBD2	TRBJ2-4	CASSQLSSGSDIQYF	TGTGCCAGCAGCCAGTTATCCAGCGGGAGTGACATTCAGTACTTC
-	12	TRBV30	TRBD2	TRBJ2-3	CAWGEGIDTQYF	TGTGCCTGGGGGGAGGGGATTGATACGCAGTATTTT
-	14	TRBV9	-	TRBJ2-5	CASSVAQGRETQYF	TGTGCCAGCAGCGTAGCGCAGGGGCGGGAGACCCAGTACTTC
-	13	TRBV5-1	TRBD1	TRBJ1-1	CASSDSGTGKAFF	TGCGCCAGCAGCGATTCCGGGACAGGGAAAGCTTTCTTT
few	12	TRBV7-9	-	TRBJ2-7	CASSLGVYEQYF	TGTGCCAGCAGCTTAGGAGTCTACGAGCAGTACTTC
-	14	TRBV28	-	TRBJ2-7	CASSPTTPTYEQYF	TGTGCCAGCAGCCCAACAACTCCAACCTACGAGCAGTACTTC
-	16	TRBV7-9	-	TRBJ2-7	CASSLGRPGREYEQYF	TGTGCCAGCAGCTTAGGTCGCCCCGGAAGGGAGTACGAGCAGTACTTC
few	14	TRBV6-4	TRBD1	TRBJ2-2	CASSSDRGTGELFF	TGTGCCAGCAGCTCGGACAGGGGGACCGGGGAGCTGTTTTTT
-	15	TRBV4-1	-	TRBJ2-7	CASSHLGASSDEQYF	TGCGCCAGCAGCCATCTCGGGGCCTCCTCTGACGAGCAGTACTTC
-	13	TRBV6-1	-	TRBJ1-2	CASSEAPGYGYTF	TGTGCCAGCAGTGAAGCGCCTGGCTATGGCTACACCTTC
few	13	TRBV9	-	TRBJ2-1	CASSVASYNEQFF	TGTGCCAGCAGCGTAGCATCCTACAATGAGCAGTTCTTC
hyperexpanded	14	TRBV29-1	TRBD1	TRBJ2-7	CSVWGTGITYEQYF	TGCAGCGTTTGGGGGACAGGAATCACCTACGAGCAGTACTTC
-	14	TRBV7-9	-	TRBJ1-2	CASSPTLALGGYTF	TGTGCCAGCAGCCCGACTTTGGCCCTGGGAGGCTACACCTTC
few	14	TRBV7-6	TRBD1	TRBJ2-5	CASSLEGGRKTQYF	TGTGCCAGCAGCTTAGAAGGGGGCAGAAAGACCCAGTACTTC
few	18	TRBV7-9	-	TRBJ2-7	CASSLILGGVDGRIEQYF	TGTGCCAGCAGCTTAATTTTAGGGGGTGTGGACGGCCGGATCGAGCAGTACTTC
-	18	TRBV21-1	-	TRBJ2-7	CASSQGLTMPGTRVEQYF	TGTGCCAGCAGCCAAGGGCTGACCATGCCTGGGACCCGGGTCGAGCAGTACTTC
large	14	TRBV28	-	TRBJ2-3	CASMGGALTDTQYF	TGTGCCAGTATGGGGGGAGCACTCACAGATACGCAGTATTTT
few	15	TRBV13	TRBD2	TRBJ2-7	CASSSRGTIDYEQYF	TGTGCCAGCAGCTCCCGAGGGACTATTGACTACGAGCAGTACTTC
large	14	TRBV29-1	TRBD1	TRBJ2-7	CSVWGTGVTYEQYF	TGCAGCGTGTGGGGGACAGGCGTAACCTACGAGCAGTACTTC
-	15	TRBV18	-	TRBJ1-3	CASSPPGLSENTIYF	TGTGCCAGCTCACCGCCGGGATTATCGGAAAACACCATATATTTT
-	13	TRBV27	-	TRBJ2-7	CASLRSSPYEQYF	TGTGCCAGCCTACGATCTAGCCCATACGAGCAGTACTTC